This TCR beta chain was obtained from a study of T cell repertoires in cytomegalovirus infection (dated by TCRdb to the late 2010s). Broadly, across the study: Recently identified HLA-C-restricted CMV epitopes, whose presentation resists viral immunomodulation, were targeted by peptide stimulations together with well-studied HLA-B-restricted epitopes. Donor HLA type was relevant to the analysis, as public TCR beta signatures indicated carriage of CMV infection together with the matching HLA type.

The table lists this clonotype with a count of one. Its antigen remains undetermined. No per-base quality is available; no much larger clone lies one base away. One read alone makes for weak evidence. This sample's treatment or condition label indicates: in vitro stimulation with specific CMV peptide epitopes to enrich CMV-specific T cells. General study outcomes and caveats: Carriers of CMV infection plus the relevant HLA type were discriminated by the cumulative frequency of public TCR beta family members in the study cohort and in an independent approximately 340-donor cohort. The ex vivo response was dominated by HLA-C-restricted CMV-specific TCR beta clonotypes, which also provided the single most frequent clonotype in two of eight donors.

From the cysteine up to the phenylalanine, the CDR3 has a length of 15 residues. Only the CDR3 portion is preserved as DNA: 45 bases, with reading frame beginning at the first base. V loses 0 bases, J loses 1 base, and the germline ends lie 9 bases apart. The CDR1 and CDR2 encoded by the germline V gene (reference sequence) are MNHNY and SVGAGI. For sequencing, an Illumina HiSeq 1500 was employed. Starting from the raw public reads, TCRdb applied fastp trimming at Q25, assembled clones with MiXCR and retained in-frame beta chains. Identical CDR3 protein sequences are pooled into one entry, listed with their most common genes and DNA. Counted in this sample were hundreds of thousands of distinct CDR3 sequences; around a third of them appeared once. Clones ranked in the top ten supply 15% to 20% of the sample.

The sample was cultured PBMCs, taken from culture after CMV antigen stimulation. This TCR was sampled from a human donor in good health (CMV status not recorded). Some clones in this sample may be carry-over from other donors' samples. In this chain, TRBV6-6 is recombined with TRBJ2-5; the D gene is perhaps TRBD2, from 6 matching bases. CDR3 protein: CASSYSGEVQETQYF. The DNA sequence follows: TGTGCCAGCAGTTACTCTGGGGAGGTCCAAGAGACCCAGTACTTC.